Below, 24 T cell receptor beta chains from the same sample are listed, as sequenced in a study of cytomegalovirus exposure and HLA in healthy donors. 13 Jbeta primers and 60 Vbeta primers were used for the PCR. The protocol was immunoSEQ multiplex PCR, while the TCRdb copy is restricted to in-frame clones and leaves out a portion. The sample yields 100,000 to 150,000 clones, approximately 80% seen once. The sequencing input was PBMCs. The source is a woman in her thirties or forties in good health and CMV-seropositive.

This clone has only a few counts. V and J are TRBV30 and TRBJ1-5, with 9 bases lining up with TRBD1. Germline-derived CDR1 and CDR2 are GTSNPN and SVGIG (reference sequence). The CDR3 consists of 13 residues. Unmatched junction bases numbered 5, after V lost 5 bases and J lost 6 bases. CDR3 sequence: CAWSGQGAQPQHF. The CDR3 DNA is TGTGCCTGGTCGGGACAGGGTGCTCAGCCCCAGCATTTT.

This CDR3 reads CATSRHRGQIDTQYF. The CDR3 nucleotides are TGTGCCACCAGCAGACACAGGGGGCAGATAGATACGCAGTATTTT. V is TRBV15 and J is TRBJ2-3, with 9 bases matching TRBD1. The CDR3 sequence is 15 residues long. The V gene end was trimmed by 2 bases and the J gene end by 5 bases; junction bases not matched to a gene: 5. CDR1 LNHNV and CDR2 YYDKDF come from the germline V gene (reference sequence).

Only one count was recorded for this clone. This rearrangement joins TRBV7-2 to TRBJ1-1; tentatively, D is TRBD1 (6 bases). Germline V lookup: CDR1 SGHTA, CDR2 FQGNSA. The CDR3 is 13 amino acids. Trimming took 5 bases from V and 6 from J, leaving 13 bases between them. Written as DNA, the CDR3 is TGTGCCAGCAGCCTCAGGGGCCGGGCTGAAGCTTTCTTT. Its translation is CASSLRGRAEAFF.

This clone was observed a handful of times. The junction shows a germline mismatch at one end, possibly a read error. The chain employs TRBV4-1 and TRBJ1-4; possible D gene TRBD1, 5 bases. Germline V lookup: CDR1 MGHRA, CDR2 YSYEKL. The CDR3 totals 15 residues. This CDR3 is CASSQDGGNNEKLFF. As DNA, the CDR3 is TGTGCCAGCAGCCAAGACGGGGGTAACAATGAAAAACTGTTTTTT.

This CDR3 is CASSSPEDEQYF. CDR3 nucleotides: TGTGCCAGCAGCTCCCCCGAGGACGAGCAGTACTTC. V usage is TRBV5-6 and J usage is TRBJ2-7; D gene ambiguous. The CDR3 consists of 12 residues. Trimming stripped 3 bases from V and 5 bases from J, with 9 bases between. In germline, CDR1 is SGHDT, CDR2 YYEEEE.

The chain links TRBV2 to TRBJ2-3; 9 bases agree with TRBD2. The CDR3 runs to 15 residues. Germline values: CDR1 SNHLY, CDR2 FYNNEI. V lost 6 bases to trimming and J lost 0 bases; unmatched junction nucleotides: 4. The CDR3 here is CASRPSGISTDTQYF. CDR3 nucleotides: TGTGCCAGCAGGCCTAGCGGGATAAGCACAGATACGCAGTATTTT.

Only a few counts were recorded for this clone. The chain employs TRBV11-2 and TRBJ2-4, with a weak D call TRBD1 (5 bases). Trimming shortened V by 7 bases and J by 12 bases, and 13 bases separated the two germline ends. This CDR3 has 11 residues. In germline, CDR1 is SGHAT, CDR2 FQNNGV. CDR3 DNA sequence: TGTGCCAGCACCCAGGGAATAACTCAGTACTTC. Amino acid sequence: CASTQGITQYF.

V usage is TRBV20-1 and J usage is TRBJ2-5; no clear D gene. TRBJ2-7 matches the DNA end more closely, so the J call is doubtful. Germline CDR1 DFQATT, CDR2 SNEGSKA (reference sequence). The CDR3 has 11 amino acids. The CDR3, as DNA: TGCAGTGCGTCCTCAAACTACGAGCAGTACTTC. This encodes CSASSNYEQYF.

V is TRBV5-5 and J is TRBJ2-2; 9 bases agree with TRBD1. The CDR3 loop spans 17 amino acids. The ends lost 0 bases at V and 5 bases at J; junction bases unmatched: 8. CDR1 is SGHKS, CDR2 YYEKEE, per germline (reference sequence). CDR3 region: CASSLVSGDRVTGELFF. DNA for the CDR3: TGTGCCAGCAGCTTGGTTTCAGGGGACAGGGTAACCGGGGAGCTGTTTTTT.

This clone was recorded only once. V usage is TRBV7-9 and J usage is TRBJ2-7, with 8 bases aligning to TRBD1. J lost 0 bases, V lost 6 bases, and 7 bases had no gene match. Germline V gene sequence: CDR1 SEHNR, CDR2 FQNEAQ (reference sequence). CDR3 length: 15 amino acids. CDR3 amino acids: CASSPGQASSYEQYF. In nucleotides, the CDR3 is TGTGCCAGCAGTCCGGGACAGGCGAGCTCCTACGAGCAGTACTTC.

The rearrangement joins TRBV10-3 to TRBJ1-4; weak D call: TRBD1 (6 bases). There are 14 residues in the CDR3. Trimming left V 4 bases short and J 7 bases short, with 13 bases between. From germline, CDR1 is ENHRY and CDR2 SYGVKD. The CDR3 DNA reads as TGTGCCATCAGTGCTACCCAGGGGTCTGAAAAACTGTTTTTT. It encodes CAISATQGSEKLFF.

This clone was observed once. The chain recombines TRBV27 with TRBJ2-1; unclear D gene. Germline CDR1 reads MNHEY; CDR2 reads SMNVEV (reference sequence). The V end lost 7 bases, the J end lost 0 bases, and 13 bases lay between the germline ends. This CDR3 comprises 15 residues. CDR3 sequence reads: CASTMENPSYNEQFF. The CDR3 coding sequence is TGTGCCAGCACCATGGAGAACCCCTCCTACAATGAGCAGTTCTTC.

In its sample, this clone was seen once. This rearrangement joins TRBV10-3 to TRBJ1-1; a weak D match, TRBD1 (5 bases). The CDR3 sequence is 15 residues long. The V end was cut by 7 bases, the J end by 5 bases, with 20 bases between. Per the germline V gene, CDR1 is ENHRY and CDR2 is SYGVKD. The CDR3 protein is CAINDVQDGTTEAFF. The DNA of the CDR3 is TGTGCCATCAACGACGTACAGGACGGCACAACTGAAGCTTTCTTT.

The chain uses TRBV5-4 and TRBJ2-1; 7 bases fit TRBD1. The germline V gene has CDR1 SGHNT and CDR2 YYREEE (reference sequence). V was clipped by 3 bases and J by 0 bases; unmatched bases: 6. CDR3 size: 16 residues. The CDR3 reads CASSSEGASSYNEQFF. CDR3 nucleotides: TGTGCCAGCAGCTCCGAGGGGGCTAGCTCCTACAATGAGCAGTTCTTC.

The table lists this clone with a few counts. The CDR3 reads CASSSGLAGALLGELFF. CDR3 in DNA: TGTGCCAGTAGTTCGGGACTAGCGGGGGCTTTACTCGGGGAGCTGTTTTTT. V usage is TRBV19 and J usage is TRBJ2-2; the match to TRBD2 covers 14 bases. After removal of 5 bases from V and 7 bases from J, the junction contained 9 bases not matched to a gene. The CDR3 is 17 amino acids. The germline V gene encodes CDR1 LNHDA and CDR2 SQIVND (reference sequence).

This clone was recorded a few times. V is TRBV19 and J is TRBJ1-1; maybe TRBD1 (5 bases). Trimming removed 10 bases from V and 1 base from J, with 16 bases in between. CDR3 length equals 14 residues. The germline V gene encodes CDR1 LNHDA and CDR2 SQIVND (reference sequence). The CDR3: CATSRGGSNTEAFF. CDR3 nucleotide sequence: TGTGCCACCTCCCGGGGGGGGTCGAACACTGAAGCTTTCTTT.

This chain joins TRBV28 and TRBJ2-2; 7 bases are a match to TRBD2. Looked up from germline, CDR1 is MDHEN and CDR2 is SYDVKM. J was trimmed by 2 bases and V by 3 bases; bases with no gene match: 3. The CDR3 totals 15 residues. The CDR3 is CASSLGGINTGELFF. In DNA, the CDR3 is TGTGCCAGCAGTTTGGGAGGGATTAACACCGGGGAGCTGTTTTTT.

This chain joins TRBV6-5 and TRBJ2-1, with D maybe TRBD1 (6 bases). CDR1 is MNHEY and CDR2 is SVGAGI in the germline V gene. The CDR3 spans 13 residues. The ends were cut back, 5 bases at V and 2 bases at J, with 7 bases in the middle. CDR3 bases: TGTGCCAGCAGTCGACAGGCCTACAATGAGCAGTTCTTC. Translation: CASSRQAYNEQFF.

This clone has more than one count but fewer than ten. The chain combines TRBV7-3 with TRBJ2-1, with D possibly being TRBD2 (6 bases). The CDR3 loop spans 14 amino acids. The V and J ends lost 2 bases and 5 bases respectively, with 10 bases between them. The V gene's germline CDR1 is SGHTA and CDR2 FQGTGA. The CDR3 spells CASSLYSGHNEQFF. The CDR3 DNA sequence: TGTGCCAGCAGCTTATATAGCGGACACAATGAGCAGTTCTTC.

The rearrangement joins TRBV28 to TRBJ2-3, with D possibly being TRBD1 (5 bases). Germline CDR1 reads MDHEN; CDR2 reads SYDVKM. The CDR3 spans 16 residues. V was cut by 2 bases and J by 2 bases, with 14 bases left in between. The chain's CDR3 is CASSLGRAGLTDTQYF. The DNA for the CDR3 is TGTGCCAGCAGTTTAGGCAGGGCCGGGCTCACAGATACGCAGTATTTT.

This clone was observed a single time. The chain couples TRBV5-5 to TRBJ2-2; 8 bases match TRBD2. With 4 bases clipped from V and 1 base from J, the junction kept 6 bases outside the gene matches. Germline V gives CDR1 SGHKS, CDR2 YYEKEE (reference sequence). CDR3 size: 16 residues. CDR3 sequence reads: CASSTQGLENTGELFF. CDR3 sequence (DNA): TGTGCCAGCAGCACCCAGGGACTAGAGAACACCGGGGAGCTGTTTTTT.

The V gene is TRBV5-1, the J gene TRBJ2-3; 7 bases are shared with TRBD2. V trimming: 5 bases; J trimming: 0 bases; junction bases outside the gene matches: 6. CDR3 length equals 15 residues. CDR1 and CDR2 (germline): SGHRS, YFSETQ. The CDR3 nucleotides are TGCGCCAGCAGTCGAACGGGAGGTAGCACAGATACGCAGTATTTT. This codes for CASSRTGGSTDTQYF.

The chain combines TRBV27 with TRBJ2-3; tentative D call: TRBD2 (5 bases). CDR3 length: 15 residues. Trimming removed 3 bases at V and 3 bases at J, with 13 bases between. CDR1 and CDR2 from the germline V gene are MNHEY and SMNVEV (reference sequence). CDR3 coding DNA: TGTGCCAGCAGTTTTGAACCCTCGGGAACAGATACGCAGTATTTT. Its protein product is CASSFEPSGTDTQYF.

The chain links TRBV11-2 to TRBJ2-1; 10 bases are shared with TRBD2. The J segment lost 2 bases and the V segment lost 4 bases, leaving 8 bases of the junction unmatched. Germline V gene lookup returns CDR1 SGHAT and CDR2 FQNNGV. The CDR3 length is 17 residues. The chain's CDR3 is CASSSLEREGAYNEQFF. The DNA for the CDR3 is TGTGCCAGCAGCTCCTTGGAGCGGGAGGGTGCCTACAATGAGCAGTTCTTC. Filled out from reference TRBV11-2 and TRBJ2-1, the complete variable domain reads EAGVAQSPRYKIIEKRQSVAFWCNPISGHATLYWYQQILGQGPKLLIQFQNNGVVDDSQLPKDRFSAERLKGVDSTLKIQPAKLEDSAVYLCASSSLEREGAYNEQFFGPGTRLTVL.